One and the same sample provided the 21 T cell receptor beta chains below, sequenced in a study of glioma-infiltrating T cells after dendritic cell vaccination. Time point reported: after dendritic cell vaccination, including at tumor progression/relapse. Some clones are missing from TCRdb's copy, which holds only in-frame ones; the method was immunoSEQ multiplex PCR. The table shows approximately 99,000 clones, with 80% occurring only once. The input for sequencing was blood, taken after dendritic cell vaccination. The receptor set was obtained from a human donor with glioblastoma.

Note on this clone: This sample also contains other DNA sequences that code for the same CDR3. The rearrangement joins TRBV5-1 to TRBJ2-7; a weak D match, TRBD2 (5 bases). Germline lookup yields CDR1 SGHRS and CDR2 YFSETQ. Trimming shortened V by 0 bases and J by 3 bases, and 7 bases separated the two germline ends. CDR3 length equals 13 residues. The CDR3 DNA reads TGCGCCAGCAGCTTGGATCGGGGCTACGAGCAGTACTTC. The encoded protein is CASSLDRGYEQYF. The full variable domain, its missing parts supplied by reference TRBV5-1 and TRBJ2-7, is KAGVTQTPRYLIKTRGQQVTLSCSPISGHRSVSWYQQTPGQGLQFLFEYFSETQRNKGNFPGRFSGRQFSNSRSEMNVSTLELGDSALYLCASSLDRGYEQYFGPGTRLTVT.

The CDR3 region has the DNA TGTGCCAGCAGTGAAGAGGGGAAGAGCTCCTACGAGCAGTACTTC. This sequence encodes CASSEEGKSSYEQYF. The V call is TRBV2, the J call TRBJ2-7; D perhaps matches TRBD1 (5 bases). V was cut by 1 base and J by 0 bases, with 10 bases left in between. CDR3 length: 15 residues. CDR1 SNHLY and CDR2 FYNNEI come from the germline V gene.

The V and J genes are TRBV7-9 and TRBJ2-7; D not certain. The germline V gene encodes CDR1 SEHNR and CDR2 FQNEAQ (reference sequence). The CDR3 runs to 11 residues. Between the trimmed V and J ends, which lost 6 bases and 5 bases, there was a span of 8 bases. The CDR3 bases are TGTGCCAGCAGTAGTTTGCACGAGCAGTACTTC. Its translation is CASSSLHEQYF.

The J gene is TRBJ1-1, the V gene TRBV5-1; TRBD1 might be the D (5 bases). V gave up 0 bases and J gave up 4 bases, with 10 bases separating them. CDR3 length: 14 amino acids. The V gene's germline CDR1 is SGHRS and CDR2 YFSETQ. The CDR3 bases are TGCGCCAGCAGCTTGGGGGGGGTAGGCACTGAAGCTTTCTTT. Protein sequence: CASSLGGVGTEAFF.

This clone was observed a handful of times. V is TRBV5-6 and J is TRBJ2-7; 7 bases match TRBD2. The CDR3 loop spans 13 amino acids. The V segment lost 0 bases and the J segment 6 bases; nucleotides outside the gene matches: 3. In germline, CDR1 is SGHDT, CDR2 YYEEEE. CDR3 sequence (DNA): TGTGCCAGCAGCTTGGGCCTAGCGGCCGAGCAGTACTTC. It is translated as CASSLGLAAEQYF.

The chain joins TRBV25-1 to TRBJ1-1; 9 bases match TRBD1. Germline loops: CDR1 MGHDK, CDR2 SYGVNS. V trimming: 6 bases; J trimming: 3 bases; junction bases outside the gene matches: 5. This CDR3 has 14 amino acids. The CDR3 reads CASRGTGYYTEAFF. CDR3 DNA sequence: TGTGCCAGCAGGGGGACAGGGTATTACACTGAAGCTTTCTTT.

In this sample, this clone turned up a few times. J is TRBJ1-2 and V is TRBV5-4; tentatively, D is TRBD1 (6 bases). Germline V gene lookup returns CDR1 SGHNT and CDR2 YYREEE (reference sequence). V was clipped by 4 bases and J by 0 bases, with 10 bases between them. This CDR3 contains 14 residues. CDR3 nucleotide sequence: TGTGCCAGCAGCCCCCCAGGGGCTAACTATGGCTACACCTTC. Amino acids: CASSPPGANYGYTF. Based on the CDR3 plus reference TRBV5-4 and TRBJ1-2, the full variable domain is ETGVTQSPTHLIKTRGQQVTLRCSSQSGHNTVSWYQQALGQGPQFIFQYYREEENGRGNFPPRFSGLQFPNYSSELNVNALELDDSALYLCASSPPGANYGYTFGSGTRLTVV.

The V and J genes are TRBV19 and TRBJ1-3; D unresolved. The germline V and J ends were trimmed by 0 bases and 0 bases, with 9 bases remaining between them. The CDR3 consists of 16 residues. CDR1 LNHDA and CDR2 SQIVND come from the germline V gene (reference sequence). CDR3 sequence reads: CASSIDRDYSGNTIYF. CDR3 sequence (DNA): TGTGCCAGTAGTATAGATCGCGACTACTCTGGAAACACCATATATTTT.

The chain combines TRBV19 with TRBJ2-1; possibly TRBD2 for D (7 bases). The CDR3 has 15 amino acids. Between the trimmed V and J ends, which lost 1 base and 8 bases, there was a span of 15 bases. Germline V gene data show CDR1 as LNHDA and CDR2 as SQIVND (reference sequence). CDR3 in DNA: TGTGCCAGTAGTATAGCAGGGGCGGGGGTCTATGAGCAGTTCTTC. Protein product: CASSIAGAGVYEQFF.

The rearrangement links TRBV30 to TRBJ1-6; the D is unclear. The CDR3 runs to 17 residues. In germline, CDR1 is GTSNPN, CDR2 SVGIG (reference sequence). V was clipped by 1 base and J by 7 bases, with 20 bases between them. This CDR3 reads CAWSGTRGSFGNSPLHF. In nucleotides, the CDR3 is TGTGCCTGGAGTGGTACCCGGGGAAGTTTCGGAAATTCACCCCTCCACTTT.

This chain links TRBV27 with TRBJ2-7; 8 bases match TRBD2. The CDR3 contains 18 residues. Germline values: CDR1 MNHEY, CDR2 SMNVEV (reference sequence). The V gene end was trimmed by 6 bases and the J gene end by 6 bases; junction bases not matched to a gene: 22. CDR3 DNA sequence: TGTGCCAGCAGAAATCATGACGGACTAGCCCGAAACGGGGGCGAGCAGTACTTC. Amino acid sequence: CASRNHDGLARNGGEQYF.

The CDR3 region has the DNA TGTGCCAGCAGCGTGACTGGTGCGGGCACTGAAGCTTTCTTT. Amino acids: CASSVTGAGTEAFF. The chain links TRBV9 to TRBJ1-1; no firm D call. CDR3 length: 14 amino acids. The germline V and J ends were trimmed by 2 bases and 4 bases, with 12 bases remaining between them. Germline V gene data show CDR1 as SGDLS and CDR2 as YYNGEE. The full variable domain, with the rest looked up from reference TRBV9 and TRBJ1-1, is DSGVTQTPKHLITATGQRVTLRCSPRSGDLSVYWYQQSLDQGLQFLIQYYNGEERAKGNILERFSAQQFPDLHSELNLSSLELGDSALYFCASSVTGAGTEAFFGQGTRLTVV.

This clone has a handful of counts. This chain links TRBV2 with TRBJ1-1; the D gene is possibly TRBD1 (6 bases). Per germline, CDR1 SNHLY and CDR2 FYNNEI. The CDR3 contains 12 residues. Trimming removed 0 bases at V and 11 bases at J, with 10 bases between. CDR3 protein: CASSEALGAAFF. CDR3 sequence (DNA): TGTGCCAGCAGTGAAGCGCTGGGGGCGGCTTTCTTT.

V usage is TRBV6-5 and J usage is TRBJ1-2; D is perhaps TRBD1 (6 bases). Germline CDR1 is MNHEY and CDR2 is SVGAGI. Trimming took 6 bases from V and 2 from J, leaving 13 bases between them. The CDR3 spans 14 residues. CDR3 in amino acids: CASRPTDRNYGYTF. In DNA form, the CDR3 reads TGTGCCAGCAGACCTACCGACAGGAACTATGGCTACACCTTC.

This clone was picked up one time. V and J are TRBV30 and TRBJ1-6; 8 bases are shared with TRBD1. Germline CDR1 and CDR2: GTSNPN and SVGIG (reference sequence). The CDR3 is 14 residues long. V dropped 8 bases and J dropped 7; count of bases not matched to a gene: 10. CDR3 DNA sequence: TGTGCCGCTTGGACAGGGAACGAGAATTCACCCCTCCACTTT. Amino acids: CAAWTGNENSPLHF.

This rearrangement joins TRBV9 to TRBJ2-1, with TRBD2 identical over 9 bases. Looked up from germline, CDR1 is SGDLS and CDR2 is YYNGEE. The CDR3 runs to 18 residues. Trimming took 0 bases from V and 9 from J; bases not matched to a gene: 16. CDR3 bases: TGTGCCAGCAGCGTAGAAGGGGCTAGCGGGGAGATAACGGCTGAGCAGTTCTTC. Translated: CASSVEGASGEITAEQFF.

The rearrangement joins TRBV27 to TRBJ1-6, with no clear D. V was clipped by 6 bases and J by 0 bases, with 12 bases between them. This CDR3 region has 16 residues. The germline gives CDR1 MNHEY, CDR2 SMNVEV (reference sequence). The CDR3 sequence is CASRASTGSYNSPLHF. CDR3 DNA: TGTGCCAGCAGGGCCTCGACGGGCTCCTATAATTCACCCCTCCACTTT.

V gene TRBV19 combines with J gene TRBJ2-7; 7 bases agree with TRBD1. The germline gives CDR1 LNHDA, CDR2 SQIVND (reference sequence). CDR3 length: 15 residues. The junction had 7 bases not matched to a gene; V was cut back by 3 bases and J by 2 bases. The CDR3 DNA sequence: TGTGCCAGTAGTATTAGAGGGGGCGGAACCTACGAGCAGTACTTC. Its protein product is CASSIRGGGTYEQYF.

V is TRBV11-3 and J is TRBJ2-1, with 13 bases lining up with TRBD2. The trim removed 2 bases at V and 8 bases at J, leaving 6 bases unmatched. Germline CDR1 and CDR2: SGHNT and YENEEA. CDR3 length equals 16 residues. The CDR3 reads CASSLRLAGGGDEQFF. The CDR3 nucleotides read TGTGCCAGCAGCTTAAGACTAGCGGGGGGAGGGGATGAGCAGTTCTTC.

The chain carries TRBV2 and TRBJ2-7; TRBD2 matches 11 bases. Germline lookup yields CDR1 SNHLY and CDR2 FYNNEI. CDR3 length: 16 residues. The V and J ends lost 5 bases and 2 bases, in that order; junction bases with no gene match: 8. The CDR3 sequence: CASSPSLAGGTYEQYF. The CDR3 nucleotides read TGTGCCAGCAGTCCTAGTCTAGCGGGAGGCACCTACGAGCAGTACTTC.

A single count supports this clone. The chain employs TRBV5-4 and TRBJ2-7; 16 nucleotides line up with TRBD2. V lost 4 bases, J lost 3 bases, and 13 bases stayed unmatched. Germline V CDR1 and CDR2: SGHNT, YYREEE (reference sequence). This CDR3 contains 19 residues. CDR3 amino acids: CASSPKPGTSGRGGYEQYF. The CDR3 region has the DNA TGTGCCAGCAGCCCCAAGCCCGGGACTAGCGGGAGGGGGGGCTACGAGCAGTACTTC.